Each of the 15 T cell receptor beta chains below was sequenced from the same sample in a study of control samples from healthy donors and cancer patients. This table comes from immunoSEQ multiplex PCR, and its TCRdb copy is limited to in-frame clones, with some not included. The table shows fewer than 200,000 clones, with about 94% occurring only once. Sequenced input: blood. The receptors shown here come from a woman in her sixties in good health.

The chain combines TRBV4-1 with TRBJ1-5; 8 positions agree with TRBD1. The J segment lost 0 bases and the V segment lost 4 bases, leaving 5 bases of the junction unmatched. Germline V lookup: CDR1 MGHRA, CDR2 YSYEKL. The CDR3 contains 16 residues. Here the CDR3 reads CASSPRGQNSNQPQHF. The CDR3 DNA sequence: TGCGCCAGCAGCCCCAGGGGGCAGAATAGCAATCAGCCCCAGCATTTT.

The J gene is TRBJ2-5, the V gene TRBV24-1, with D possibly called TRBD1 or TRBD2 (6 bases each). The CDR3 is 15 residues long. The ends were cut back, 5 bases at V and 4 bases at J, with 16 bases in the middle. Germline V lookup: CDR1 KGHDR, CDR2 SFDVKD. The CDR3 is CATSAGAGPGETQYF. CDR3 bases: TGTGCCACCAGTGCGGGGGCGGGACCCGGAGAGACCCAGTACTTC.

Regarding this clone: The identical CDR3 is also encoded by other nucleotide sequences in the sample. CDR3 residues: CASSLDRNYGYTF. The CDR3 region has the DNA TGCGCCAGCAGCTTGGACAGAAACTATGGCTACACCTTC. The chain has TRBV5-1 and TRBJ1-2; D uncertain. CDR3 length: 13 residues. Trimming shortened V by 0 bases and J by 2 bases, and 5 bases separated the two germline ends. The V gene's germline CDR1 is SGHRS and CDR2 YFSETQ.

This clone was seen repeatedly, ten times or more. The chain links TRBV18 to TRBJ2-3; D gene uncertain. Trimming took 5 bases from V and 0 from J, leaving 12 bases between them. Looked up from germline, CDR1 is KGHSH and CDR2 is LQKENI. The CDR3 is made up of 15 amino acids. The DNA of the CDR3 is TGTGCCAGCTCATCTATCGGTACTAGCACAGATACGCAGTATTTT. This translates into CASSSIGTSTDTQYF.

This rearrangement joins TRBV24-1 to TRBJ2-3; D possibly corresponds to TRBD2 (7 bases). This CDR3 is built from 14 residues. Germline V gene data show CDR1 as KGHDR and CDR2 as SFDVKD. V was shortened by 4 bases and J by 4 bases, with 11 bases between the two germline ends. The CDR3 nucleotides read TGTGCCACCAGTGAGGGGGGGCGATCAGATACGCAGTATTTT. Residues: CATSEGGRSDTQYF.

The CDR3 region is CSGELMGGTDTQYF. CDR3 bases: TGTTCCGGGGAACTGATGGGGGGCACAGATACGCAGTATTTT. This rearrangement joins TRBV7-9 to TRBJ2-3; D possibly matches TRBD1 or TRBD2 (5 bases each). The CDR3 spans 14 residues. CDR1 is SEHNR and CDR2 is FQNEAQ in the germline V gene (reference sequence).

This rearrangement joins TRBV10-3 to TRBJ2-1; TRBD1 agrees at 9 bases. V trimming: 4 bases; J trimming: 1 base; junction bases outside the gene matches: 5. Germline V gene data show CDR1 as ENHRY and CDR2 as SYGVKD. The CDR3 extends over 16 amino acids. The CDR3 protein is CAISGRTGVSYNEQFF. For the CDR3, the DNA is TGTGCCATCAGTGGGCGGACAGGGGTATCCTACAATGAGCAGTTCTTC.

The rearrangement joins TRBV7-9 to TRBJ2-1; D may match TRBD1 or TRBD2 (5 bases each). The length of the CDR3 is 13 residues. V gave up 5 bases and J gave up 9 bases, with 14 bases separating them. The V gene's germline CDR1 is SEHNR and CDR2 FQNEAQ (reference sequence). CDR3 protein: CASSPGTTFEQFF. The DNA for the CDR3 is TGTGCCAGCAGCCCCGGGACCACCTTTGAGCAGTTCTTC. The full variable domain, with the rest looked up from reference TRBV7-9 and TRBJ2-1, is DTGVSQNPRHKITKRGQNVTFRCDPISEHNRLYWYRQTLGQGPEFLTYFQNEAQLEKSRLLSDRFSAERPKGSFSTLEIQRTEQGDSAMYLCASSPGTTFEQFFGPGTRLTVL.

The chain links TRBV10-3 to TRBJ1-1; D is uncertain. V was pared by 7 bases and J by 1 base, with 13 bases between. CDR3 length equals 14 residues. The germline CDR1 and CDR2 sequences are ENHRY and SYGVKD. The CDR3 loop is CAIIDKPENTEAFF. The CDR3, as DNA: TGTGCCATCATCGATAAACCTGAGAACACTGAAGCTTTCTTT.

This CDR3 reads CASRPGQAYNEQFF. The CDR3 DNA is TGTGCCAGTCGTCCGGGACAGGCGTACAATGAGCAGTTCTTC. V is TRBV19 and J is TRBJ2-1; 8 nucleotides line up with TRBD1. The CDR3 has 14 amino acids. J lost 4 bases, V lost 8 bases, and 7 bases had no gene match. The germline CDR1 and CDR2 sequences are LNHDA and SQIVND (reference sequence). Looking up the rest from reference TRBV19 and TRBJ2-1 gives the full variable domain: DGGITQSPKYLFRKEGQNVTLSCEQNLNHDAMYWYRQDPGQGLRLIYYSQIVNDFQKGDIAEGYSVSREKKESFPLTVTSAQKNPTAFYLCASRPGQAYNEQFFGPGTRLTVL.

This rearrangement joins TRBV5-1 to TRBJ1-1, with D hard to call. The length of the CDR3 is 13 residues. Germline CDR1 reads SGHRS; CDR2 reads YFSETQ. V was clipped by 6 bases and J by 1 base, with 10 bases between them. The CDR3 reads CASMAGGNTEAFF. The CDR3 DNA reads as TGCGCCAGCATGGCCGGAGGGAACACTGAAGCTTTCTTT.

This clone appeared a few times. The CDR3 bases are TGCGCCAGCAGCAGGGACGGAAATGAAAAACTGTTTTTT. Protein product: CASSRDGNEKLFF. The rearrangement uses TRBV5-1 and TRBJ1-4; tentative D call: TRBD1 (5 bases). The CDR3 is made up of 13 amino acids. Germline CDR1 is SGHRS and CDR2 is YFSETQ. The V end lost 4 bases, the J end lost 5 bases, and 9 bases lay between the germline ends.

The chain uses TRBV7-6 and TRBJ1-2; 9 bases agree with TRBD1. V lost 5 bases to trimming and J lost 8 bases; unmatched junction nucleotides: 12. From germline, CDR1 is SGHVS and CDR2 FNYEAQ. The CDR3 covers 15 residues. CDR3 coding DNA: TGTGCCAGCAGCGAACAATCGACAGGGGGGGTAGGCTACACCTTC. It encodes CASSEQSTGGVGYTF.

The chain joins TRBV7-2 to TRBJ2-1; D perhaps matches TRBD2 (6 bases). CDR1 is SGHTA and CDR2 is FQGNSA in the germline V gene. The CDR3 sequence is 17 residues long. V lost 1 base and J 12 bases, leaving 25 bases between the germline ends. The CDR3 sequence: CASSLGVMGLVSFSQFF. The CDR3 bases are TGTGCCAGCAGCTTAGGGGTTATGGGACTGGTGTCCTTTTCGCAGTTCTTC. Looking up the rest from reference TRBV7-2 and TRBJ2-1 gives the full variable domain: GAGVSQSPSNKVTEKGKDVELRCDPISGHTALYWYRQSLGQGLEFLIYFQGNSAPDKSGLPSDRFSAERTGGSVSTLTIQRTQQEDSAVYLCASSLGVMGLVSFSQFFGPGTRLTVL.

The rearrangement joins TRBV11-3 to TRBJ2-2; D remains ambiguous. CDR1 SGHNT and CDR2 YENEEA come from the germline V gene. This CDR3 spans 16 amino acids. V was trimmed by 1 base and J by 0 bases, leaving 9 bases between them. CDR3 bases: TGTGCCAGCAGCTTAGGCACGAACCCGAACACCGGGGAGCTGTTTTTT. It yields the protein CASSLGTNPNTGELFF. The full variable domain, completed using reference TRBV11-3 and TRBJ2-2, is EAGVVQSPRYKIIEKKQPVAFWCNPISGHNTLYWYLQNLGQGPELLIRYENEEAVDDSQLPKDRFSAERLKGVDSTLKIQPAELGDSAVYLCASSLGTNPNTGELFFGEGSRLTVL.